A single sample gave rise to the 8 T cell receptor beta chains below, sequenced in a study of blood T cell repertoires in COVID-19. Here immunoSEQ multiplex PCR was the method, and the copy in TCRdb shows in-frame clones only, minus some. The sample has some 170,000 clones, 84% seen once. Specimen: PBMCs or T cells enriched from blood (not recorded which). Receptors originate from a man aged 50 to 59 who had recovered from COVID-19.

The chain is built from TRBV11-3 and TRBJ2-2; 8 bases are shared with TRBD1. J lost 4 bases, V lost 1 base, and 5 bases had no gene match. The CDR3 has 16 amino acids. Germline-derived CDR1 and CDR2 are SGHNT and YENEEA. CDR3 bases: TGTGCCAGCAGCTTAGGAGGCAGGGGGCGCACCGGGGAGCTGTTTTTT. Protein: CASSLGGRGRTGELFF.

This clone came up a few times. The V and J genes are TRBV9 and TRBJ2-1, with D maybe TRBD1 (7 bases). V gave up 0 bases and J gave up 7 bases, with 14 bases separating them. Germline V lookup: CDR1 SGDLS, CDR2 YYNGEE. The CDR3 extends over 15 amino acids. The CDR3 sequence: CASSVGGAGGNEQFF. CDR3 DNA sequence: TGTGCCAGCAGCGTAGGCGGGGCAGGGGGAAATGAGCAGTTCTTC. The whole variable domain, remainder taken from reference TRBV9 and TRBJ2-1, is DSGVTQTPKHLITATGQRVTLRCSPRSGDLSVYWYQQSLDQGLQFLIQYYNGEERAKGNILERFSAQQFPDLHSELNLSSLELGDSALYFCASSVGGAGGNEQFFGPGTRLTVL.

The chain carries TRBV7-8 and TRBJ1-4; possibly TRBD1 for D (6 bases). V gave up 5 bases and J gave up 6 bases, with 13 bases separating them. CDR1 SGHVS and CDR2 FQNEAQ come from the germline V gene. The CDR3 totals 14 residues. The CDR3 spells CASSIQTGYEKLFF. The DNA for the CDR3 is TGTGCCAGCAGCATCCAGACAGGCTATGAAAAACTGTTTTTT.

The CDR3 region has the DNA TGCGCCAGCAGCTTGGAGGGGACAGGGGGCTTCGAGCAGTACTTC. This codes for CASSLEGTGGFEQYF. V is TRBV5-1 and J is TRBJ2-7, with 12 bases matching TRBD1. This CDR3 region has 15 residues. Trimming at V came to 0 bases and at J to 6 bases, leaving 4 bases not matched to a gene. CDR1 SGHRS and CDR2 YFSETQ come from the germline V gene.

The chain combines TRBV6-1 with TRBJ1-5; a possible D gene is TRBD1 (6 bases). Trimming removed 3 bases from V and 9 bases from J, with 15 bases in between. This CDR3 region has 14 residues. The germline V gene encodes CDR1 MNHNS and CDR2 SASEGT. The CDR3 is CASSDGGALLPQHF. As DNA, the CDR3 is TGTGCCAGCAGTGATGGGGGGGCCCTCTTGCCCCAGCATTTT.

This rearrangement joins TRBV27 to TRBJ2-7; TRBD1 matches at 7 bases. Trimming cost V 7 bases and J 6 bases; bases outside gene matches: 3. Germline-derived CDR1 and CDR2 are MNHEY and SMNVEV (reference sequence). CDR3 size: 11 residues. CDR3 residues: CASINRGEQYF. The CDR3 DNA reads as TGTGCCAGCATAAACAGGGGCGAGCAGTACTTC.

A word on this clone: Other DNA sequences in this specimen translate into the identical CDR3. The genes are TRBV12-3 or TRBV12-4 and TRBJ1-5, with D tentatively TRBD1 (6 bases). The CDR3 contains 13 residues. Trimming stripped 6 bases from V and 4 bases from J, with 10 bases between. In DNA form, the CDR3 reads TGTGCCAGCAGGCAGGGGTCTAATCAGCCCCAGCATTTT. It codes for CASRQGSNQPQHF.

V usage is TRBV2 and J usage is TRBJ2-7; TRBD2 might be the D (6 bases). The V gene lost 5 bases and the J gene lost 6 bases, with 11 bases spanning the gap. Germline V gene lookup returns CDR1 SNHLY and CDR2 FYNNEI. The CDR3 has 12 amino acids. This CDR3 is CASSRWRGEQYF. CDR3 bases: TGTGCCAGCAGTCGCTGGAGGGGCGAGCAGTACTTC.